Detailed here is one T cell receptor beta chain. The antigen remains unidentified. This record belongs to a study of cytomegalovirus exposure and HLA in healthy donors. V dropped 4 bases and J dropped 0; count of bases not matched to a gene: 11. Looked up from germline, CDR1 is SQVTM and CDR2 is ANQGSEA. CDR3 length: 18 residues. Whole-study results and caveats: Upon later analysis, HLA-associated TCR beta chains proved more clonally expanded than other, equally common chains.

The PCR had 60 Vbeta and 13 Jbeta primers. Some clones are missing from TCRdb's copy, which holds only in-frame ones; the method was immunoSEQ multiplex PCR. The data show 120,000 or so clones, 76% seen once. Sequenced sample: PBMCs. This receptor was identified in a man aged 30 to 45 in good health and CMV-seropositive. The V call is TRBV29-1, the J call TRBJ2-1, with 11 bases aligning to TRBD2. This chain's CDR3 is CSVVGLAGGRGSYNEQFF. The CDR3 coding sequence is TGCAGCGTTGTAGGGCTAGCGGGGGGCCGGGGCTCCTACAATGAGCAGTTCTTC.